This T cell receptor beta chain was sequenced during a study of technical replicates of blood from a few donors. The CDR3 sequence is 15 residues long. V was clipped by 0 bases and J by 6 bases; unmatched bases: 4. The V gene's germline CDR1 is MGHRA and CDR2 YSYEKL. Only in-frame clones appear in the TCRdb table, and some are missing; sequencing was by immunoSEQ multiplex PCR. The sample includes around 79,000 clones, approximately 94% of them seen just once. The receptor was derived from a human donor in good health. Sample: T cells isolated from PBMCs. The gene calls are TRBV4-1 and TRBJ1-5; 8 bases match TRBD1. This chain's CDR3 is CASSQDAGGVQPQHF. DNA of the CDR3: TGCGCCAGCAGCCAAGATGCAGGGGGCGTTCAGCCCCAGCATTTT.